A selection of T cell receptor beta chains follows, all from one sample in a study of blood T cells in healthy people across ages. Each CDR3 protein gets one entry after TCRdb re-called the 5' RACE reads with MiXCR. The data hold 700,000 to 900,000 distinct CDR3 sequences, with around a quarter observed a single time. These data also formed part of another study, on T cells of mothers and their children.

The material sequenced was blood. These receptors all stem from a boy between 10 and 17 years old in good health. Each CDR3 is given with its conserved first and last residue. A D gene is named only where the DNA matches it firmly. Only part of the rows carry a size: once, few, many, or a class if the clone is expanded.

V: TRBV4-2; D: NA; length: 11; J: TRBJ2-5; size: many; CDR3: CASSQGTARFF; DNA: TGTGCCAGCAGCCAAGGGACGGCGCGGTTCTTC
V: TRBV2; D: TRBD2; length: 14; J: TRBJ2-5; size: many; CDR3: CASSGDYFQETQYF; DNA: TGTGCCAGCAGTGGGGACTATTTCCAAGAGACCCAGTACTTC
V: TRBV4-1; D: NA; length: 15; J: TRBJ2-5; size: NA; CDR3: CASSQVATGKETQYF; DNA: TGCGCCAGCAGCCAGGTGGCGACGGGAAAAGAGACCCAGTACTTC
V: TRBV19; D: NA; length: 17; J: TRBJ1-5; size: few; CDR3: CASSKFGRDRGNQPQHF; DNA: TGTGCCAGTAGTAAGTTCGGCCGGGATCGAGGCAATCAGCCCCAGCATTTT
V: TRBV25-1; D: NA; length: 14; J: TRBJ1-4; size: NA; CDR3: CASSRGRMDEKLFF; DNA: TGTGCCAGCAGCCGGGGGCGGATGGATGAAAAACTGTTTTTT
V: TRBV2; D: TRBD1; length: 16; J: TRBJ2-7; size: NA; CDR3: CASSEIRGTGEYEQYF; DNA: TGTGCCAGCAGTGAAATTAGGGGGACAGGGGAGTACGAGCAGTACTTC
V: TRBV10-2; D: NA; length: 14; J: TRBJ2-5; size: NA; CDR3: CASSEAVGAETQYF; DNA: TGCGCCAGCAGTGAGGCGGTAGGGGCAGAGACCCAGTACTTC
V: TRBV15; D: NA; length: 15; J: TRBJ1-1; size: few; CDR3: CATSRNRDTNTEAFF; DNA: TGTGCCACCAGCAGAAATCGGGACACGAACACTGAAGCTTTCTTT
V: TRBV5-1; D: NA; length: 14; J: TRBJ2-7; size: NA; CDR3: CASSLSGGVNEQYF; DNA: TGCGCCAGCAGCTTGTCTGGGGGCGTCAACGAGCAGTACTTC
V: TRBV20-1; D: NA; length: 14; J: TRBJ2-5; size: few; CDR3: CSARSPGLTETQYF; DNA: TGCAGTGCTAGATCCCCGGGACTGACAGAGACCCAGTACTTC
V: TRBV20-1; D: TRBD2; length: 15; J: TRBJ2-2; size: few; CDR3: CSASPGTSGTGELFF; DNA: TGCAGTGCGTCCCCCGGGACTAGTGGTACCGGGGAGCTGTTTTTT
V: TRBV15; D: NA; length: 18; J: TRBJ1-4; size: few; CDR3: CATSRDLTGIATNEKLFF; DNA: TGTGCCACCAGCAGAGATTTGACGGGAATCGCAACTAATGAAAAACTGTTTTTT
V: TRBV28; D: TRBD2; length: 15; J: TRBJ2-7; size: NA; CDR3: CASSLWPSGGHEQYF; DNA: TGTGCCAGCAGTTTGTGGCCTAGCGGGGGCCACGAGCAGTACTTC
V: TRBV12-3/TRBV12-4; D: NA; length: 13; J: TRBJ2-1; size: NA; CDR3: CASSPAQFGEQFF; DNA: TGTGCCAGCAGTCCCGCTCAGTTTGGTGAGCAGTTCTTC
V: TRBV10-3; D: TRBD2; length: 14; J: TRBJ2-3; size: few; CDR3: CAISLGGGANTQYF; DNA: TGTGCCATCAGCCTTGGCGGGGGGGCTAATACGCAGTATTTT
V: TRBV29-1; D: TRBD1; length: 14; J: TRBJ2-7; size: few; CDR3: CSVRGQESSYEQYF; DNA: TGCAGCGTCCGTGGACAGGAGAGCTCCTACGAGCAGTACTTC
V: TRBV20-1; D: TRBD1; length: 15; J: TRBJ1-4; size: NA; CDR3: CSASREDRGNEKLFF; DNA: TGCAGTGCTAGTCGGGAGGACAGGGGCAATGAAAAACTGTTTTTT
V: TRBV6-6; D: TRBD1; length: 15; J: TRBJ2-2; size: NA; CDR3: CASSYSGQGAGELFF; DNA: TGTGCCAGCAGTTACTCTGGACAGGGGGCCGGGGAGCTGTTTTTT
V: TRBV12-3/TRBV12-4; D: TRBD1; length: 14; J: TRBJ1-2; size: many; CDR3: CASSLGQGRYGYTF; DNA: TGTGCCAGCAGCCTTGGACAGGGTCGGTATGGCTACACCTTC
V: TRBV9; D: TRBD1; length: 16; J: TRBJ2-7; size: few; CDR3: CASSAFGTGGFHEQYF; DNA: TGTGCCAGCAGCGCCTTCGGGACAGGGGGCTTCCACGAGCAGTACTTC
V: TRBV20-1; D: TRBD2; length: 16; J: TRBJ2-1; size: NA; CDR3: CSAPSGGGIYYNEQFF; DNA: TGCAGTGCCCCCAGTGGCGGGGGGATTTACTACAATGAGCAGTTCTTC
V: TRBV12-3/TRBV12-4; D: NA; length: 15; J: TRBJ1-4; size: NA; CDR3: CASSLVPGINEKLFF; DNA: TGTGCCAGCAGTTTAGTGCCAGGGATTAATGAAAAACTGTTTTTT
V: TRBV10-3; D: NA; length: 13; J: TRBJ2-5; size: few; CDR3: CAISRDLQETQYF; DNA: TGTGCCATCAGTCGGGACTTACAAGAGACCCAGTACTTC
V: TRBV6-6; D: NA; length: 13; J: TRBJ2-4; size: few; CDR3: CASSYRARNIQYF; DNA: TGTGCCAGCAGTTACAGGGCAAGAAACATTCAGTACTTC
V: TRBV29-1; D: NA; length: 11; J: TRBJ2-7; size: NA; CDR3: CSVDSGYEQYF; DNA: TGCAGCGTTGATAGTGGCTACGAGCAGTACTTC
V: TRBV2; D: TRBD1; length: 13; J: TRBJ1-5; size: NA; CDR3: CASSAGQSAAQHF; DNA: TGTGCCAGCAGTGCGGGACAGTCGGCGGCCCAGCATTTT
V: TRBV11-2; D: TRBD2; length: 14; J: TRBJ2-3; size: NA; CDR3: CASSYPGLGDTQYF; DNA: TGTGCCAGCAGCTATCCGGGACTAGGGGATACGCAGTATTTT
V: TRBV7-2; D: NA; length: 15; J: TRBJ2-1; size: NA; CDR3: CASSLVRGRRNEQFF; DNA: TGTGCCAGCAGCTTAGTACGGGGGCGCAGGAATGAGCAGTTCTTC